This T cell receptor (beta chain) was documented in a study of shared clonotypes between healthy human individuals. Whole-study findings and limits: Apart from blood, nothing was sampled; tissue repertoires likely differ. Represented diversity, genetic and exposure-history alike, was limited by few donors.

The study separated CD4+ cells into CD45RA+ naive and CD45RA-negative memory subsets. Deep was the level at which the assay was run. Libraries were prepared by immunoSEQ multiplex PCR; TCRdb keeps only in-frame clonotypes and omits some of them. The data show over a million clones, approximately 70% seen once. Comments on this clone: The antigen remains unidentified.

The CDR3 sequence is 14 residues long. The germline V gene has CDR1 MNHEY and CDR2 SVGAGI. The V gene end was trimmed by 8 bases and the J gene end by 3 bases; junction bases not matched to a gene: 7. The receptor was derived from a man younger than 35 in good health. The V and J genes are TRBV6-5 and TRBJ2-1, with 7 bases aligning to TRBD2. The sequenced sample was memory CD4+ T cells sorted from blood. As to subset: CD45RA-negative fraction. CDR3 residues: CASGPGTNYNEQFF. DNA for the CDR3: TGTGCCAGCGGCCCCGGGACTAACTACAATGAGCAGTTCTTC.